The source of this TCR beta chain is a study of blood T cell repertoires in COVID-19. V was pared by 2 bases and J by 4 bases, with 8 bases between. The CDR3 sequence is 13 residues long. CDR1 is LGHNT and CDR2 is FRNRAP in the germline V gene. Sequenced by immunoSEQ multiplex PCR; TCRdb stores in-frame clones only, minus some. The profile shows 99,000 or so clones, approximately 78% of them singletons. This rearrangement joins TRBV12-5 to TRBJ1-1, with unresolved D. Material for sequencing was peripheral blood. This TCR was sampled from a woman older than 75 with acute or convalescent COVID-19. The CDR3 reads CASGLIEFTEAFF. DNA of the CDR3: TGTGCTAGTGGTTTGATCGAGTTCACTGAAGCTTTCTTT.